This TCR beta chain was documented in a study of blood T cell repertoires in COVID-19. Study information: COVID-19 samples, acute and convalescent, were from the United States, Italy and Spain. From T cells, B-cell-depleted T cells, or PBMCs came the material, which was cDNA or gDNA.

Profiled with immunoSEQ multiplex PCR; TCRdb holds only in-frame clones, not every one. Here the sample spans about 200,000 clones, 65% to 90% being singletons. The V end lost 3 bases, the J end lost 9 bases, and 15 bases lay between the germline ends. This CDR3 is 15 amino acids long. The germline V gene encodes CDR1 MNHEY and CDR2 SMNVEV (reference sequence). The sequenced sample was PBMCs or T cells enriched from blood (not recorded which). The source is a woman in her 30s who had been exposed to COVID-19. The gene calls are TRBV27 and TRBJ1-6, with D possibly being TRBD1 (5 bases). The CDR3 coding sequence is TGTGCCAGCAGTTTCAACAAAGGGGCAAGTTCACCCCTCCACTTT. Its protein product is CASSFNKGASSPLHF.